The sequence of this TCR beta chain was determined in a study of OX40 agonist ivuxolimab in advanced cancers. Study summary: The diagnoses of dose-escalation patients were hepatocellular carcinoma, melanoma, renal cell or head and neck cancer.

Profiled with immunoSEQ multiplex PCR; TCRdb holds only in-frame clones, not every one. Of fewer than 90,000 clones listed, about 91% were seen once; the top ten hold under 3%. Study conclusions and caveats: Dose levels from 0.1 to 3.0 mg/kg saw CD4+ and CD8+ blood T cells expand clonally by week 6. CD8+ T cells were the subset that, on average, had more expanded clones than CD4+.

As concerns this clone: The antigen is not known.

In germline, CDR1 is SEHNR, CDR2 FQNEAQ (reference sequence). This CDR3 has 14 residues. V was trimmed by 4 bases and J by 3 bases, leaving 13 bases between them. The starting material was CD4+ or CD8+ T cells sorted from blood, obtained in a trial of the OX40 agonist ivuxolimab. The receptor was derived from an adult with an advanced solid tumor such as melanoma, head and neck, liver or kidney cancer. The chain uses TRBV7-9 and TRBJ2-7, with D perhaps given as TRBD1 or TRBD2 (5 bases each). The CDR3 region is CASSYGAPLYEQYF. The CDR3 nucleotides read TGTGCCAGCAGCTACGGGGCCCCACTCTACGAGCAGTACTTC.